This T cell receptor beta chain appears in the sequencing data of a study of cytomegalovirus exposure and HLA in healthy donors. A multiplex PCR was run with 60 Vbeta primers and 13 Jbeta primers. Profiled with immunoSEQ multiplex PCR; TCRdb holds only in-frame clones, not every one. Of 140,000 or so clones in the sample, around 80% are singletons; the top ten hold around 2.9%. Trimming left V 2 bases short and J 6 bases short, with 8 bases between. Looked up from germline, CDR1 is MNHNY and CDR2 is SVGAGI (reference sequence). CDR3 length: 13 amino acids. Sequenced material: PBMCs. This receptor was identified in a female donor in good health and CMV-seronegative. The chain combines TRBV6-6 with TRBJ2-1; D is ambiguous. As DNA, the CDR3 is TGTGCCAGCAGTTACGACTTCTTCAATGAGCAGTTCTTC. This translates into CASSYDFFNEQFF.